This T cell receptor (beta chain) is from a study of blood T cell repertoires in COVID-19. Study-level information: The United States, Italy and Spain were the sources of the acute and convalescent COVID-19 samples. In each case, the material was cDNA or gDNA derived from T cells, B-cell-depleted T cells, or PBMCs.

V was shortened by 5 bases and J by 6 bases, with 11 bases between the two germline ends. The CDR3 runs to 13 residues. Per germline, CDR1 LNHDA and CDR2 SQIVND (reference sequence). Original handling: Scientists estimated how many nucleated cells there were by amplifying reference gene primers. The table came from immunoSEQ multiplex PCR; TCRdb's copy has only in-frame clones and leaves some out. V and J calls and clone size come straight from that table; D and trimming were deduced from the DNA. In the table there are over 300,000 clones, roughly 87% of which are singletons. This chain uses TRBV19 with TRBJ1-5, with unresolved D. Sequencing used PBMCs or T cells enriched from blood (not recorded which). The clonotype comes from a woman younger than 45 who had recovered from COVID-19. In nucleotides, the CDR3 is TGTGCCAGTAGTTCGAACTCCGCTCAGCCCCAGCATTTT. Its protein product is CASSSNSAQPQHF.